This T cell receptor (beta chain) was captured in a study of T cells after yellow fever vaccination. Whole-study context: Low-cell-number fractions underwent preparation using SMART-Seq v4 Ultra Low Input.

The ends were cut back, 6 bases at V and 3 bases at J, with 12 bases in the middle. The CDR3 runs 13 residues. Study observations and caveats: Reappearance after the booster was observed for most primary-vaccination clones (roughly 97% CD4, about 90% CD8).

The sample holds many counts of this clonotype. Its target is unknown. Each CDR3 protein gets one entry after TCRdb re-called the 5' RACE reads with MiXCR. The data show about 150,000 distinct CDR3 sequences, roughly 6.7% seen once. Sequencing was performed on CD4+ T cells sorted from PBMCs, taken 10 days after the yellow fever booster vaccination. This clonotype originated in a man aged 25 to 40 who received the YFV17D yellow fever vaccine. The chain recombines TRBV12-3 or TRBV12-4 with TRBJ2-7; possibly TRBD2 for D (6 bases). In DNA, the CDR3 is TGTGCCAGCAGCCGCGGGGAGTACTACGAGCAGTACTTC. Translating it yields CASSRGEYYEQYF.